These 28 T cell receptor beta chains were all obtained from the same sample, sequenced in a study of molecular identifiers for immune sequencing clone quantification. TCRdb passed the PCR reads through MiXCR, listing each CDR3 protein once. The sample shows some 89,000 distinct CDR3 sequences, more than 20% of them seen only once. The sequenced sample consisted of naive CD8+ T cells from blood, with Jurkat cell RNA spiked in. Subset described: FACS-sorted CD8+CD4-CCR7+CD45RA+ naive T cells. The receptor set was obtained from a human donor in good health. Some libraries in this study had Jurkat cell RNA spiked in.

This clonotype was picked up a small number of times. V gene TRBV30 combines with J gene TRBJ2-2, with no clear D. The CDR3 spans 13 residues. Between the trimmed V and J ends, which lost 1 base and 4 bases, there was a span of 7 bases. Germline V gene data show CDR1 as GTSNPN and CDR2 as SVGIG (reference sequence). CDR3 sequence: CAWSAVGTGELFF. The CDR3 DNA reads as TGTGCCTGGAGTGCAGTAGGCACCGGGGAGCTGTTTTTT.

Many counts were recorded for this clonotype. The genes are TRBV7-2 and TRBJ2-4; 10 bases align to TRBD1. Germline V gene lookup returns CDR1 SGHTA and CDR2 FQGNSA. Trimming took 5 bases from V and 6 from J; bases not matched to a gene: 10. The CDR3 is 16 amino acids. CDR3: CASSTIARDRGNIQYF. The CDR3 DNA is TGTGCCAGCAGCACCATTGCCCGGGACAGGGGAAACATTCAGTACTTC.

On this clonotype: This may stem from a read error, because a much larger clone lies one nucleotide away. This chain joins TRBV7-9 and TRBJ2-7; D gene uncertain. CDR1 SEHNR and CDR2 FQNEAQ come from the germline V gene (reference sequence). V was trimmed by 7 bases and J by 5 bases, leaving 12 bases between them. The length of the CDR3 is 12 residues. CDR3 nucleotide sequence: TGTGCCAGCAACCTCCTTGTTGACGAGCAGTACTTC. Residues: CASNLLVDEQYF.

This clonotype has a count of ten or more. This chain uses TRBV2 with TRBJ1-5; D unresolved. V was pared by 6 bases and J by 0 bases, with 12 bases between. Germline V gene lookup returns CDR1 SNHLY and CDR2 FYNNEI. The CDR3 runs to 15 residues. CDR3 bases: TGTGCCAGCAGCCCGGAAGTGATTAGCAATCAGCCCCAGCATTTT. Its protein is CASSPEVISNQPQHF.

This chain links TRBV29-1 with TRBJ1-1, with 7 bases aligning to TRBD1. Germline V gene lookup returns CDR1 SQVTM and CDR2 ANQGSEA. This CDR3 has 13 residues. V dropped 6 bases and J dropped 1; count of bases not matched to a gene: 5. CDR3 DNA: TGCAGCGTACCGGGACAGCAGAACACTGAAGCTTTCTTT. Amino acid sequence: CSVPGQQNTEAFF.

This clonotype has only a few counts. A read error may be the cause here, since a much bigger clone is one base away. The V gene is TRBV11-1, the J gene TRBJ2-2; D remains ambiguous. The CDR3 totals 14 residues. Trimming left V 3 bases short and J 1 base short, with 6 bases between. CDR1 and CDR2 from the germline V gene are SGHAT and FQDESV (reference sequence). The CDR3 spells CASSFGGNTGELFF. As DNA, the CDR3 is TGTGCCAGCAGCTTCGGTGGGAACACCGGGGAGCTGTTTTTT.

This clonotype was detected a few times. A single base separates this from a much larger clone, so it may be a read error. J is TRBJ2-3 and V is TRBV14; no clear D. CDR3 length: 14 amino acids. CDR1 is SGHDN and CDR2 is FVKESK in the germline V gene. CDR3 DNA sequence: TGTGCCAACAGCCAAGAATCTCTCGTCGGAACGCAGTATTTT. Translated, it gives CANSQESLVGTQYF.

In this sample, this clonotype turned up many times. This sequence joins TRBV7-2 and TRBJ2-1; D uncertain. V was trimmed by 5 bases and J by 3 bases, leaving 11 bases between them. The CDR3 is made up of 14 amino acids. The germline CDR1 and CDR2 sequences are SGHTA and FQGNSA. The CDR3 is CASSPDGVYNEQFF. CDR3 nucleotide sequence: TGTGCCAGCAGCCCGGACGGAGTCTACAATGAGCAGTTCTTC. The full variable domain, rest sourced from reference TRBV7-2 and TRBJ2-1, is GAGVSQSPSNKVTEKGKDVELRCDPISGHTALYWYRQSLGQGLEFLIYFQGNSAPDKSGLPSDRFSAERTGGSVSTLTIQRTQQEDSAVYLCASSPDGVYNEQFFGPGTRLTVL.

This clonotype has at least ten counts. The chain couples TRBV4-1 to TRBJ1-1; 9 nucleotides line up with TRBD1. The CDR3 sequence is 16 residues long. The V gene's germline CDR1 is MGHRA and CDR2 YSYEKL. The V segment lost 0 bases and the J segment 4 bases; nucleotides outside the gene matches: 6. CDR3 sequence reads: CASSQDSGTGSTEAFF. The CDR3, as DNA: TGCGCCAGCAGCCAAGATTCCGGGACAGGGAGCACTGAAGCTTTCTTT.

This clonotype showed up many times. The chain links TRBV28 to TRBJ2-5; TRBD1 is a possible D gene (6 bases). Germline V lookup: CDR1 MDHEN, CDR2 SYDVKM. Trimming shortened V by 2 bases and J by 2 bases, and 9 bases separated the two germline ends. The CDR3 loop spans 14 amino acids. CDR3 loop: CASSLGDTQETQYF. Here the CDR3 DNA reads TGTGCCAGCAGTTTAGGGGACACACAAGAGACCCAGTACTTC.

This clonotype was observed many times. This chain links TRBV7-9 with TRBJ1-1; D ambiguous. CDR3 length equals 14 residues. Trimming took off 1 base at V and 2 bases at J, with 8 bases between the two ends. From germline, CDR1 is SEHNR and CDR2 FQNEAQ (reference sequence). The CDR3 spells CASSLDNGNTEAFF. The CDR3 bases are TGTGCCAGCAGCTTAGACAACGGCAACACTGAAGCTTTCTTT.

CDR3 in amino acids: CASNLSHGQYTDTQYF. DNA of the CDR3: TGCGCCAGCAACTTATCCCATGGACAGTACACAGATACGCAGTATTTT. V usage is TRBV5-1 and J usage is TRBJ2-3; D might be TRBD1 (6 bases). Trimming cost V 6 bases and J 2 bases, with 19 bases left between them. The CDR3 is made up of 16 amino acids. From germline, CDR1 is SGHRS and CDR2 YFSETQ.

This clonotype was picked up many times. The chain links TRBV6-2 or TRBV6-3 to TRBJ1-1, with D unclear. Trimming removed 2 bases at V and 1 base at J, with 5 bases between. Germline values: CDR1 MNHEY, CDR2 SVGEGT. The CDR3 consists of 13 residues. CDR3 sequence reads: CASSYPGNTEAFF. The CDR3 DNA sequence: TGTGCCAGCAGTTACCCGGGGAACACTGAAGCTTTCTTT.

This clonotype was counted ten times or more. The chain is built from TRBV7-2 and TRBJ2-3; D not certain. Trimming took off 4 bases at V and 0 bases at J, with 17 bases between the two ends. Per germline, CDR1 SGHTA and CDR2 FQGNSA. This CDR3 has 17 residues. CDR3 nucleotide sequence: TGTGCCAGCAGCTCGAGGATCCACGGATATAGCACAGATACGCAGTATTTT. This sequence encodes CASSSRIHGYSTDTQYF.

This clonotype occurred a few times. The chain has TRBV15 and TRBJ2-1; 9 nucleotides align to TRBD1. The CDR3 has 16 amino acids. Germline CDR1 is LNHNV and CDR2 is YYDKDF (reference sequence). The trim removed 3 bases at V and 0 bases at J, leaving 3 bases unmatched. CDR3 DNA: TGTGCCACCAGCAGCCCACAGGGGGCCTCCTACAATGAGCAGTTCTTC. This translates into CATSSPQGASYNEQFF.

This clonotype was counted many times. V is TRBV7-6 and J is TRBJ2-3; D is ambiguous. The germline V and J ends were trimmed by 5 bases and 5 bases, with 8 bases remaining between them. Germline V gene sequence: CDR1 SGHVS, CDR2 FNYEAQ. The CDR3 runs to 12 residues. The CDR3 sequence is CASSAHVDTQYF. CDR3 bases: TGTGCCAGCAGCGCCCATGTAGATACGCAGTATTTT.

To note about this clonotype: A much larger clone lies one base from this, so it may be a read error. The CDR3 reads CASSLTGGEVDAQYF. For the CDR3, the DNA is TGTGCCAGCAGCCTGACAGGGGGCGAGGTAGATGCGCAGTATTTT. This chain links TRBV7-6 with TRBJ2-3, with 10 bases aligning to TRBD1. Germline CDR1 is SGHVS and CDR2 is FNYEAQ. The CDR3 is 15 amino acids. Supplemented by reference TRBV7-6 and TRBJ2-3, the full variable domain reads GAGVSQSPRYKVTKRGQDVALRCDPISGHVSLYWYRQALGQGPEFLTYFNYEAQQDKSGLPNDRFSAERPEGSISTLTIQRTEQRDSAMYRCASSLTGGEVDAQYFGPGTRLTVL.

This clonotype has a count of ten or more. V usage is TRBV7-9 and J usage is TRBJ2-1; D tentatively reads TRBD1 or TRBD2 (5 bases each). V lost 5 bases, J lost 5 bases, and 19 bases lay in between. This CDR3 has 16 residues. Germline values: CDR1 SEHNR, CDR2 FQNEAQ (reference sequence). CDR3 coding DNA: TGTGCCAGCAGCCCCTCAGGGCGTCTCGGGGACAATGAGCAGTTCTTC. Residues: CASSPSGRLGDNEQFF.

This clonotype was detected many times. V usage is TRBV15 and J usage is TRBJ2-7; TRBD1 aligns across 8 bases. CDR3 length equals 15 residues. Germline V gives CDR1 LNHNV, CDR2 YYDKDF (reference sequence). V dropped 3 bases and J dropped 3; count of bases not matched to a gene: 7. This CDR3 reads CATSSGRGQVYEQYF. CDR3 sequence (DNA): TGTGCCACCAGCAGTGGCAGGGGGCAGGTCTACGAGCAGTACTTC.

The CDR3 sequence: CASSQDRAVLNQPQHF. In DNA, the CDR3 is TGCGCCAGCAGCCAAGATCGGGCAGTTCTCAATCAGCCCCAGCATTTT. This rearrangement joins TRBV4-3 to TRBJ1-5, with D uncertain. Trimming pared 0 bases from V and 3 bases from J, leaving 12 bases between. The CDR3 runs to 16 residues. Germline lookup yields CDR1 LGHNA and CDR2 YSLEER.

This clonotype was recorded at least ten times. The genes are TRBV19 and TRBJ2-7, with a tentative D call TRBD2 (6 bases). This CDR3 is built from 15 residues. V lost 6 bases and J 7 bases, leaving 22 bases between the germline ends. The germline V gene encodes CDR1 LNHDA and CDR2 SQIVND (reference sequence). In DNA form, the CDR3 reads TGTGCCAGTAGGCCCGATGGCGGGGTTCAGTGGGAGCAGTACTTC. Translated, it gives CASRPDGGVQWEQYF.

This sequence joins TRBV11-2 and TRBJ2-7, with a weak D call TRBD2 (6 bases). V was shortened by 10 bases and J by 0 bases, with 13 bases between the two germline ends. CDR3 length: 13 residues. Germline V lookup: CDR1 SGHAT, CDR2 FQNNGV. The DNA of the CDR3 is TGTGCCACTGAGGGGAGGAGCTCCTACGAGCAGTACTTC. Translation gives CATEGRSSYEQYF.

The sample holds many counts of this clonotype. The V and J genes are TRBV29-1 and TRBJ2-5, with 13 bases aligning to TRBD2. This CDR3 comprises 14 residues. Germline V gene lookup returns CDR1 SQVTM and CDR2 ANQGSEA. The J segment lost 5 bases and the V segment lost 7 bases, leaving 7 bases of the junction unmatched. The CDR3 reads CSARTSGSLETQYF. CDR3 nucleotide sequence: TGCAGCGCTAGGACTAGCGGGAGCCTGGAGACCCAGTACTTC. The whole variable domain, filled in from reference TRBV29-1 and TRBJ2-5, reads SAVISQKPSRDICQRGTSLTIQCQVDSQVTMMFWYRQQPGQSLTLIATANQGSEATYESGFVIDKFPISRPNLTFSTLTVSNMSPEDSSIYLCSARTSGSLETQYFGPGTRLLVL.

This clonotype was recorded at least ten times. The CDR3 here is CASSQDWTSGPYEQYF. CDR3 sequence (DNA): TGCGCCAGCAGCCAAGATTGGACTAGCGGTCCCTACGAGCAGTACTTC. The chain has TRBV4-3 and TRBJ2-7; the match to TRBD2 covers 10 bases. CDR1 and CDR2 (germline): LGHNA, YSLEER. The ends lost 0 bases at V and 2 bases at J; junction bases unmatched: 4. This CDR3 contains 16 residues.

Concerning this clonotype itself: A much larger clonotype is one base distant, so this may be a read error. The rearrangement links TRBV13 to TRBJ2-7; D is perhaps TRBD1 (6 bases). The CDR3 is 15 amino acids. Germline V gives CDR1 PRHDT, CDR2 FYEKMQ (reference sequence). V was clipped by 4 bases and J by 6 bases, with 19 bases between them. CDR3 protein: CASSSAQGPSSEQYF. As DNA, the CDR3 is TGTGCCAGCAGCTCAGCTCAGGGGCCCTCGAGCGAGCAGTACTTC.

The gene calls are TRBV7-9 and TRBJ2-5, with D unclear. The CDR3 covers 13 residues. V dropped 4 bases and J dropped 4 bases, with 10 bases sitting between them. CDR1 SEHNR and CDR2 FQNEAQ come from the germline V gene (reference sequence). Here the CDR3 DNA reads TGTGCCAGCAGCTCCTCGTGGATAGAGACCCAGTACTTC. It yields the protein CASSSSWIETQYF. The full variable domain, in which reference TRBV7-9 and TRBJ2-5 provide the parts outside the CDR3, is DTGVSQNPRHKITKRGQNVTFRCDPISEHNRLYWYRQTLGQGPEFLTYFQNEAQLEKSRLLSDRFSAERPKGSFSTLEIQRTEQGDSAMYLCASSSSWIETQYFGPGTRLLVL.

This clonotype was found many times. The chain recombines TRBV20-1 with TRBJ2-7; a weak D match, TRBD2 (5 bases). CDR1 is DFQATT and CDR2 is SNEGSKA in the germline V gene (reference sequence). Trimming cost V 1 base and J 0 bases, with 16 bases left between them. This CDR3 is 16 amino acids long. The CDR3 loop reads CSARAPEVTSSYEQYF. In nucleotides, the CDR3 is TGCAGTGCTAGAGCCCCGGAGGTAACTAGCTCCTACGAGCAGTACTTC.

This clonotype was found many times. CDR3 protein: CASSQEVESAGNTIYF. CDR3 nucleotide sequence: TGCGCCAGCAGCCAAGAGGTCGAGTCCGCTGGAAACACCATATATTTT. V is TRBV4-3 and J is TRBJ1-3, with D hard to call. The germline V and J ends were trimmed by 0 bases and 2 bases, with 11 bases remaining between them. The CDR3 has 16 amino acids. CDR1 LGHNA and CDR2 YSLEER come from the germline V gene.